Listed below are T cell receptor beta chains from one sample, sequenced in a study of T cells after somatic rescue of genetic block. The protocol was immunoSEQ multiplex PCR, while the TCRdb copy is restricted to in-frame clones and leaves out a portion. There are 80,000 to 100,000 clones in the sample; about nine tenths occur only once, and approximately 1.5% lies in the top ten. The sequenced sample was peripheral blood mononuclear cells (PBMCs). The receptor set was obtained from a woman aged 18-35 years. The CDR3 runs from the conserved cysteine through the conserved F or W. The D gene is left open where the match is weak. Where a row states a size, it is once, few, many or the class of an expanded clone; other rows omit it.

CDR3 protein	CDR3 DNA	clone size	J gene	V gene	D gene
CASSLGAGSGTGGANYGYTF	TGTGCCAGCAGCTTGGGTGCGGGTTCCGGGACAGGGGGCGCGAACTATGGCTACACCTTC	NA	TRBJ1-2	TRBV5-4	TRBD1
CASSTRAGQEETQYF	TGCGCCAGCAGCACCCGAGCGGGACAGGAAGAGACCCAGTACTTC	NA	TRBJ2-5	TRBV5-1	NA
CASSPQGQPQHF	TGTGCCAGCAGCCCCCAGGGCCAGCCCCAGCATTTT	NA	TRBJ1-5	TRBV7-2	NA
CASSESGWVGAAYYEQYF	TGTGCCAGCAGTGAATCTGGCTGGGTTGGTGCGGCCTACTACGAGCAGTACTTC	NA	TRBJ2-7	TRBV6-1	NA
CSAPGTSGPDTQYF	TGCAGCGCCCCCGGGACTAGCGGCCCAGATACGCAGTATTTT	NA	TRBJ2-3	TRBV29-1	TRBD2
CASRGSLGRNEQFF	TGTGCCAGCCGGGGGTCCTTAGGCCGCAATGAGCAGTTCTTC	NA	TRBJ2-1	TRBV6-6	NA
CASSSLTGMNTEAFF	TGCGCCAGCAGCTCGCTGACAGGCATGAACACTGAAGCTTTCTTT	NA	TRBJ1-1	TRBV5-1	NA
CASSSQGAPNEQFF	TGTGCCAGCAGTTCACAGGGGGCGCCCAATGAGCAGTTCTTC	NA	TRBJ2-1	TRBV5-4	TRBD1
CASSLPSSDSYEQYF	TGTGCCAGCAGTTTGCCCTCAAGCGACTCCTACGAGCAGTACTTC	NA	TRBJ2-7	TRBV28	NA
CASSQDRGNQPQHF	TGTGCCAGCAGCCAGGACAGGGGCAATCAGCCCCAGCATTTT	NA	TRBJ1-5	TRBV11-3	TRBD1
CASSLTGGGSGYNEQFF	TGTGCCAGCAGCTTAACAGGTGGCGGGAGCGGCTACAATGAGCAGTTCTTC	NA	TRBJ2-1	TRBV7-3	TRBD2
CASRATGGLDGYTF	TGTGCCAGCAGGGCTACAGGGGGCCTGGATGGCTACACCTTC	once	TRBJ1-2	TRBV2	TRBD1
CASSSTTREGDTQYF	TGCGCCAGCAGCTCGACGACTAGGGAGGGAGATACGCAGTATTTT	NA	TRBJ2-3	TRBV5-1	TRBD2
CASSALAGEKSEQFF	TGTGCCAGCAGCGCTCTAGCGGGAGAGAAGAGTGAGCAGTTCTTC	once	TRBJ2-1	TRBV9	TRBD2
CASSIQETQYF	TGCGCCAGCAGCATCCAAGAGACCCAGTACTTC	once	TRBJ2-5	TRBV5-1	NA
CASKRTSDYNEQFF	TGCGCCAGCAAGCGGACTAGCGATTACAATGAGCAGTTCTTC	NA	TRBJ2-1	TRBV5-1	TRBD2
CASSWTSGSGEQYF	TGCGCCAGCAGCTGGACTAGCGGGTCAGGTGAGCAGTACTTC	NA	TRBJ2-7	TRBV5-1	TRBD2
CASSPGLAGSETQYF	TGCGCCAGCAGCCCAGGACTAGCTGGGTCAGAGACCCAGTACTTC	NA	TRBJ2-5	TRBV4-1	TRBD2
CASSYSRIGSNYGYTF	TGTGCCAGCAGTTACTCGAGGATTGGGAGTAACTATGGCTACACCTTC	once	TRBJ1-2	TRBV6-5	NA
CASSYSTMADTQYF	TGTGCCAGCAGTTACTCCACTATGGCAGATACGCAGTATTTT	NA	TRBJ2-3	TRBV6-5	NA
CASRKVAGGIGELFF	TGTGCCAGCAGGAAAGTAGCGGGAGGAATCGGGGAGCTGTTTTTT	NA	TRBJ2-2	TRBV9	TRBD2
CASSLSGGDKRNEQFF	TGTGCCAGCAGCTTGTCCGGCGGGGACAAGCGCAATGAGCAGTTCTTC	NA	TRBJ2-1	TRBV5-8	NA